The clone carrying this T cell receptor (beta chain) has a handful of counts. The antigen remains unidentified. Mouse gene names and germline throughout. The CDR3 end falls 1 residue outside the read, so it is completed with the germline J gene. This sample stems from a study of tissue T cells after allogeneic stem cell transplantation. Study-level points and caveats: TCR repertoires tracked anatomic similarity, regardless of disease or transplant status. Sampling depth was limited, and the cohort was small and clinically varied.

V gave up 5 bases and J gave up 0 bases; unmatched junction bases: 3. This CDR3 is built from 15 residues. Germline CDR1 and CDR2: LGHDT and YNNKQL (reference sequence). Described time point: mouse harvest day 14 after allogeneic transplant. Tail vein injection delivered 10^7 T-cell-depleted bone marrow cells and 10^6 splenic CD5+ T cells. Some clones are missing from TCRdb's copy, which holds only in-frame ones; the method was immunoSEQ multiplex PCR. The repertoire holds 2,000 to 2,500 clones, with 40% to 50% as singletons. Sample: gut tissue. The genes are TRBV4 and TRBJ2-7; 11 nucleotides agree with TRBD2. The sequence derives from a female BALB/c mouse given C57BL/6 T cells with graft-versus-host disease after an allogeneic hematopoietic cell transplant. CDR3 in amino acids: CASSPDWGGSYEQYF. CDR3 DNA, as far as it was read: TGTGCCAGCAGCCCCGACTGGGGGGGCTCCTATGAACAGTAC.